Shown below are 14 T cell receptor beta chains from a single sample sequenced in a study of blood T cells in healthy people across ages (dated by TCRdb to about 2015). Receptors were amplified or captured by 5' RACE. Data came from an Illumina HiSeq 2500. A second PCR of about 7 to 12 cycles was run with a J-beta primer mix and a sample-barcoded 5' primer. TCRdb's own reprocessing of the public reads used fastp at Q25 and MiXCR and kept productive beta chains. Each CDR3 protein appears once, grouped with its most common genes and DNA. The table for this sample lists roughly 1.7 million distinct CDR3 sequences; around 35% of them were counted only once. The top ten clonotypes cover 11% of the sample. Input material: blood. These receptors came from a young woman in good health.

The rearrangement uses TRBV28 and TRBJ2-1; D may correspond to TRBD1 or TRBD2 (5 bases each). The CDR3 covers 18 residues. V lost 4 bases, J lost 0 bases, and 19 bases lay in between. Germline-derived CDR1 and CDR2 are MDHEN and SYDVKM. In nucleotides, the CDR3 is TGTGCCAGCAGTTCGCAAGGGTTCGAGGGGCTCTCCTACAATGAGCAGTTCTTC. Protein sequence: CASSSQGFEGLSYNEQFF.

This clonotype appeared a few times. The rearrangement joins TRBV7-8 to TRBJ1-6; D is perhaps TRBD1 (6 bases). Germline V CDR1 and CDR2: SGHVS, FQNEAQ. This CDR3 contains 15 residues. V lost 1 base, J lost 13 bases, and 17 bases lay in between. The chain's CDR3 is CASSLGQAEGVPLHF. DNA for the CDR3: TGTGCCAGCAGCTTAGGGCAAGCAGAGGGGGTCCCCCTCCACTTT.

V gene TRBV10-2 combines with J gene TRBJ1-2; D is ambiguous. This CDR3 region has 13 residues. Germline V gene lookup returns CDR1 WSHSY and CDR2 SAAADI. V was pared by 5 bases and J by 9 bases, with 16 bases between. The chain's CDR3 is CASSTEPDASYTF. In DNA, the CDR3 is TGCGCCAGCAGTACCGAGCCGGACGCGAGCTACACCTTC.

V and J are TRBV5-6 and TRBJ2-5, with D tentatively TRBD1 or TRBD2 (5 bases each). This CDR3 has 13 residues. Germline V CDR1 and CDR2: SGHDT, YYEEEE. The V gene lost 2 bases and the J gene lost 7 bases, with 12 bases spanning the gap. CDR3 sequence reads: CASSLRLRGTQYF. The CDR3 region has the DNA TGTGCCAGCAGCTTACGACTGAGGGGGACCCAGTACTTC.

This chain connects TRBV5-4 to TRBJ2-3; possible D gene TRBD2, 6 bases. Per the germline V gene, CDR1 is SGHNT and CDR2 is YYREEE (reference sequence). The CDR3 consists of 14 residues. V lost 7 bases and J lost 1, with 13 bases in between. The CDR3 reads CASAPGGGTDTQYF. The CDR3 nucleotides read TGTGCCAGCGCGCCGGGCGGGGGCACAGATACGCAGTATTTT. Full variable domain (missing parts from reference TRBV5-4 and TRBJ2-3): ETGVTQSPTHLIKTRGQQVTLRCSSQSGHNTVSWYQQALGQGPQFIFQYYREEENGRGNFPPRFSGLQFPNYSSELNVNALELDDSALYLCASAPGGGTDTQYFGPGTRLTVL.

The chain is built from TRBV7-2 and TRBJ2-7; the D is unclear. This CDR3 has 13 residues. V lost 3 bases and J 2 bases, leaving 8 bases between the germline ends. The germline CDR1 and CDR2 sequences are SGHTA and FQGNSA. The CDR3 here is CASSLIRAYEQYF. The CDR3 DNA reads TGTGCCAGCAGCTTGATTAGAGCCTACGAGCAGTACTTC.

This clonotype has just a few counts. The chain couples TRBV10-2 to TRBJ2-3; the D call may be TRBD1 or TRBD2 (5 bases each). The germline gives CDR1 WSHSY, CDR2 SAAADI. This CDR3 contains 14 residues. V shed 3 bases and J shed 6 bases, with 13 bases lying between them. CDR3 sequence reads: CASSDGSGLDTQYF. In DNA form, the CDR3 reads TGCGCCAGCAGTGATGGGTCGGGGCTGGATACGCAGTATTTT.

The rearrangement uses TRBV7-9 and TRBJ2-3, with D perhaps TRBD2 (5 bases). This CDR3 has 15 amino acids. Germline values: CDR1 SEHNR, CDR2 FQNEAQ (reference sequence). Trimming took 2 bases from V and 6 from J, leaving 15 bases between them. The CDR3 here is CASSLNGGRGDTQYF. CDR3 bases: TGTGCCAGCAGCTTAAACGGCGGGCGAGGGGATACGCAGTATTTT.

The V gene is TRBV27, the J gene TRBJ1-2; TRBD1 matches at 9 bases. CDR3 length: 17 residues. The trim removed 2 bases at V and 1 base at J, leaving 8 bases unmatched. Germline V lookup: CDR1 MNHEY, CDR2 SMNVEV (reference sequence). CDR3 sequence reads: CASSLRDRVPINYGYTF. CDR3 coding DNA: TGTGCCAGCAGTTTACGGGACAGGGTCCCGATTAACTATGGCTACACCTTC.

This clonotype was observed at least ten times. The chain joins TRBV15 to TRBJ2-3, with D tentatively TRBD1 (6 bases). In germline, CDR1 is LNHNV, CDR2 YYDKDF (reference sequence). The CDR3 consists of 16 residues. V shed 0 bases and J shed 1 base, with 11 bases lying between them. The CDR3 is CATSRDLAGGTDTQYF. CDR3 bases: TGTGCCACCAGCAGAGATTTGGCAGGGGGCACAGATACGCAGTATTTT.

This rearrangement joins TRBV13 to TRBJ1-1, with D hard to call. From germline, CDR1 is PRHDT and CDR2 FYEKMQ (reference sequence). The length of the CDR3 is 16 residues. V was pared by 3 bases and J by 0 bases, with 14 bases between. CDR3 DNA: TGTGCCAGCAGCTTTGGTCAGCTAGTCATGAACACTGAAGCTTTCTTT. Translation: CASSFGQLVMNTEAFF.

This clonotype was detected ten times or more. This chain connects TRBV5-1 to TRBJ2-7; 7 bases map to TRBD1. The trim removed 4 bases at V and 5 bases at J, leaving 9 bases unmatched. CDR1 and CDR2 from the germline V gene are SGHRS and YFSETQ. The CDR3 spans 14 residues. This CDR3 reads CASSPGQVGNEQYF. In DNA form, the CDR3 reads TGCGCCAGCAGCCCCGGACAGGTCGGGAACGAGCAGTACTTC.

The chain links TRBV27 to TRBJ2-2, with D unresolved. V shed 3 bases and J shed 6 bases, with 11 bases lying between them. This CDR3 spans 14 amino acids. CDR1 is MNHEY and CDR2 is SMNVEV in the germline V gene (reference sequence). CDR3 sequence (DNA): TGTGCCAGCAGTTTTCGGAAGGGTTCCGGGGAGCTGTTTTTT. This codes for CASSFRKGSGELFF.

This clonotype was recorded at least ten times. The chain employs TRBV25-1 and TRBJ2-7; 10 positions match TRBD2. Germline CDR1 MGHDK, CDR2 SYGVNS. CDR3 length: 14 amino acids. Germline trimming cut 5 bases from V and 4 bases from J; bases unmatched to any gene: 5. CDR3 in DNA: TGTGCCAGCAGTCAGGATAGCGGGAGGTACGAGCAGTACTTC. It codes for CASSQDSGRYEQYF.